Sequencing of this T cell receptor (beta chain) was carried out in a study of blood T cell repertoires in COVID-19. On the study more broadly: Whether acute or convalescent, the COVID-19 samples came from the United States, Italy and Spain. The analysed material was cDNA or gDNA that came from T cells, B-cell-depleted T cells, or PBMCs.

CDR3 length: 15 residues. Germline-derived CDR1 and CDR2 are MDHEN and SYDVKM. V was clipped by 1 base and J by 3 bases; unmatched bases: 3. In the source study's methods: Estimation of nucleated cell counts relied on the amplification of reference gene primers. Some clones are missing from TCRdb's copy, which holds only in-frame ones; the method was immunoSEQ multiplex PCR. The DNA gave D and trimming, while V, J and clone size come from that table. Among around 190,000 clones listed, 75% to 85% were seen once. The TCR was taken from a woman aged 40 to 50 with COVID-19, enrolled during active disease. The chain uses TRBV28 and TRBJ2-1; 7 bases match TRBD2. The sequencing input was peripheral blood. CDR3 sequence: CASSLLRTSYNEQFF. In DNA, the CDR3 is TGTGCCAGCAGTTTATTGCGGACTAGCTACAATGAGCAGTTCTTC.